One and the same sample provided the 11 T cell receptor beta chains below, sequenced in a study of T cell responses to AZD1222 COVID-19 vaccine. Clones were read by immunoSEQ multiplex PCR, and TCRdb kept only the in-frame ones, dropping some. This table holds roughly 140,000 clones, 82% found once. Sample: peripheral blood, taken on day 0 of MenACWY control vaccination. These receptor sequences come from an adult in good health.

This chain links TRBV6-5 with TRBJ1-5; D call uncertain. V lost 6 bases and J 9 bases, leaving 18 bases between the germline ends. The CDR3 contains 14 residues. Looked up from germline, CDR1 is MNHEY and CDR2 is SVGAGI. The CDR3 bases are TGTGCCAGCAGGCCGGGTCTAGTGTCGGGGCCCCAGCATTTT. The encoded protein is CASRPGLVSGPQHF.

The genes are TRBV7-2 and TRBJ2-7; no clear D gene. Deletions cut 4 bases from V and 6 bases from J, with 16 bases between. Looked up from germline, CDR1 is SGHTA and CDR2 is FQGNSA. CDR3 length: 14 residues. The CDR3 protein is CASSYLGPPVEQYF. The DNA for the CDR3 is TGTGCCAGCAGCTACCTAGGACCCCCGGTCGAGCAGTACTTC.

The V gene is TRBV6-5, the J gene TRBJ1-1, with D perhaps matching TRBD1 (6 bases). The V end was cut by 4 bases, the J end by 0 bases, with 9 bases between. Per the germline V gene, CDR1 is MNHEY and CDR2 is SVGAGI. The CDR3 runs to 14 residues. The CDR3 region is CASSFDRMNTEAFF. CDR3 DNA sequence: TGTGCCAGCAGTTTCGACAGGATGAACACTGAAGCTTTCTTT.

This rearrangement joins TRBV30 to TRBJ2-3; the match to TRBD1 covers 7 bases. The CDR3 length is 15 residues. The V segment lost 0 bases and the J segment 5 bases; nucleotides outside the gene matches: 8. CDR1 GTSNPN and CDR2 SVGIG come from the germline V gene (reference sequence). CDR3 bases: TGTGCCTGGAGTGTGAGACAGGGAGTTAGAGATACGCAGTATTTT. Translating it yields CAWSVRQGVRDTQYF.

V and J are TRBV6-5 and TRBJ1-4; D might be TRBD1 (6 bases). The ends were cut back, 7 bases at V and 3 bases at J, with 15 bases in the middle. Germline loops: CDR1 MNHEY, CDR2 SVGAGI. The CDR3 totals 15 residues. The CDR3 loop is CASTQRGAANEKLFF. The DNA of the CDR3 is TGTGCCAGCACCCAAAGGGGGGCGGCTAATGAAAAACTGTTTTTT.

The CDR3 DNA sequence: TGTGCCAGTAGCAAACCTAGACAGGGGCGAAGCACAGATACGCAGTATTTT. Translation: CASSKPRQGRSTDTQYF. This chain uses TRBV19 with TRBJ2-3, with 8 nucleotides matching TRBD1. The length of the CDR3 is 17 residues. With V trimmed by 6 bases and J by 0 bases, 11 bases remained unmatched. Germline-derived CDR1 and CDR2 are LNHDA and SQIVND (reference sequence). Together with reference TRBV19 and TRBJ2-3, the CDR3 gives the full variable domain: DGGITQSPKYLFRKEGQNVTLSCEQNLNHDAMYWYRQDPGQGLRLIYYSQIVNDFQKGDIAEGYSVSREKKESFPLTVTSAQKNPTAFYLCASSKPRQGRSTDTQYFGPGTRLTVL.

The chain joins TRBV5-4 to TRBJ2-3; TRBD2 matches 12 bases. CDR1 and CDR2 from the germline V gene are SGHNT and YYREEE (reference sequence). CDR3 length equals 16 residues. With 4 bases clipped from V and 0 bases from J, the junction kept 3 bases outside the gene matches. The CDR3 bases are TGTGCCAGCAGCCCTAGCGGGGGGGCCAGCACAGATACGCAGTATTTT. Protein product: CASSPSGGASTDTQYF.

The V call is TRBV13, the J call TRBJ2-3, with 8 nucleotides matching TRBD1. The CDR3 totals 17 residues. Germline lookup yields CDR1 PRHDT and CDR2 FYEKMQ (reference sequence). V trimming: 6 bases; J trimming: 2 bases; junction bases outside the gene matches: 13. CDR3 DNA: TGTGCCAGCAGTTTTCCCCAGGGGGCCCTATTCACAGATACGCAGTATTTT. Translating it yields CASSFPQGALFTDTQYF.

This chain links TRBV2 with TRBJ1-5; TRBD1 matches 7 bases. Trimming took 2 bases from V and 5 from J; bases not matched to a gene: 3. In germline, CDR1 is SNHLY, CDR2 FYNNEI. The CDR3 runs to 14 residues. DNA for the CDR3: TGTGCCAGCAGTGAAAGAGGGGGCTATCAGCCCCAGCATTTT. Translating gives CASSERGGYQPQHF.

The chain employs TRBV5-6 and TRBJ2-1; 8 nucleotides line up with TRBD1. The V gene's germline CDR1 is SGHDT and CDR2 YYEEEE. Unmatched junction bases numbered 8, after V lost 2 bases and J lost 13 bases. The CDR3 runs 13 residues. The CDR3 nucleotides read TGTGCCAGCAGCTTTGGACAGGGATCTGGACAGTTCTTC. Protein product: CASSFGQGSGQFF. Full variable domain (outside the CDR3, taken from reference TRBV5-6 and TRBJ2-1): DAGVTQSPTHLIKTRGQQVTLRCSPKSGHDTVSWYQQALGQGPQFIFQYYEEEERQRGNFPDRFSGHQFPNYSSELNVNALLLGDSALYLCASSFGQGSGQFFGPGTRLTVL.

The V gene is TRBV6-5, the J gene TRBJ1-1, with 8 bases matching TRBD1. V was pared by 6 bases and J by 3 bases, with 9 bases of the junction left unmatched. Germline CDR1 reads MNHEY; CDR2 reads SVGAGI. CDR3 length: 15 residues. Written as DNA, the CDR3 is TGTGCCAGCAGCCACCCCCAGGGGGCGGACACTGAAGCTTTCTTT. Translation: CASSHPQGADTEAFF.